This TCR beta chain was retrieved from a study of T cell changes during pregnancy in multiple sclerosis. This CDR3 comprises 15 residues. Germline CDR1 reads SGHNT; CDR2 reads YENEEA. V lost 5 bases to trimming and J lost 5 bases, with 16 bases between them. Profiling relied on immunoSEQ multiplex PCR, and the TCRdb table lists in-frame clones only, not all of them. The sample holds approximately 30,000 clones, 91% seen once. The chain joins TRBV11-3 to TRBJ2-1; D may be TRBD1 (5 bases). The sequencing here drew on CD8+ T cells from peripheral blood mononuclear cells, taken in the second trimester of pregnancy. This clonotype was obtained from a female donor in good health, enrolled as a control in a pregnancy study. The CDR3 region is CASSLGERGNNEQFF. CDR3 nucleotides: TGTGCCAGCAGCCTAGGTGAAAGGGGCAACAATGAGCAGTTCTTC. Full variable domain (rest looked up from reference TRBV11-3 and TRBJ2-1): EAGVVQSPRYKIIEKKQPVAFWCNPISGHNTLYWYLQNLGQGPELLIRYENEEAVDDSQLPKDRFSAERLKGVDSTLKIQPAELGDSAVYLCASSLGERGNNEQFFGPGTRLTVL.